Here is one T cell receptor beta chain with its context. The clone's antigen remains unknown. It has no much larger one-base neighbor in the sample; base qualities were not kept. The immunoSEQ Assay, a bias-controlled multiplex PCR, was used to amplify TCRbeta CDR3 regions from genomic DNA. On the authors' methods: The number of nucleated cells in each sample was estimated by amplification of reference gene primers within the assay. To quantify the absolute abundance of each unique TCRbeta CDR3 rearrangement, sequence reads were collapsed and filtered. For each sample, productive Simpson clonality was calculated as the square root of Simpson's diversity index across productive rearrangements. The immuneACCESS repertoire file appears here via TCRdb, limited to in-frame rearrangements. These files lack a portion of the clones; in checked studies, under half of the deficit traces to unresolved V genes, and the cause of the others is not known. V, J and clone size derive from that table, while D and trimming were established from the DNA sequence. Counted in this sample were 250,000 or so clones; less than 90% of them appeared once. The ten largest clones capture approximately 1.5% of the sample.

The record originates from a study of blood T cell repertoires in COVID-19 (dated by TCRdb to the early 2020s). Study-level background: Samples from collaborators originated in the United States, Italy and Spain and spanned both the acute and convalescent phases of COVID-19. The prospective study material was composed of cDNA or gDNA derived from T cells, B-cell-depleted T cells, or PBMCs. The dataset comprised deeply sampled blood TCRbeta repertoires from subjects exposed to, actively infected with, or recovered from COVID-19. The repertoires were released in a freely available public database meant as a resource for research on the immune response to SARS-CoV-2. The samples were drawn from the first 160 participants of the ongoing ImmuneRACE study and from more than 1,000 subjects provided by 6 global collaborators. The sample metadata nearly always contained a de-identified subject ID, COVID-19 status, age in years and sex. HLA class I and class II types, where available, came from metadata supplied by the sample provider rather than from assay-based typing. What the work shows at the level of the full study, not this receptor alone: Clinical and demographic metadata were provided uncurated, with the amount varying by source and participant.

V is shortened by 6 bases, J by 15 bases, and the region joining them spans 19 bases. According to the germline V gene, CDR1 reads SQVTM and CDR2 reads ANQGSEA. The CDR3, from cysteine to phenylalanine, totals 11 residues. Only the CDR3 region is kept as DNA, spanning 33 bases read in frame from base 1. Another Seattle source contributed samples from volunteer blood donors who had recovered from COVID-19. Each collaborating institution followed its own protocols to collect whole blood in K2EDTA tubes. For TCRbeta analysis, collaborators shipped samples in one of three forms: frozen whole blood, isolated PBMCs, or DNA extracted from either of those sample types.

Sequencing input: peripheral blood. This receptor chain uses TRBV29-1 and TRBJ2-3; matching of 7 bases hints at TRBD2 as the D gene. This receptor was obtained from a woman aged 40 to 50 who had recovered from COVID-19. The DNA sequence is given as TGCAGCGTGTATGGCCGGGGGGCCCTTTATTTT. The resulting protein is CSVYGRGALYF.